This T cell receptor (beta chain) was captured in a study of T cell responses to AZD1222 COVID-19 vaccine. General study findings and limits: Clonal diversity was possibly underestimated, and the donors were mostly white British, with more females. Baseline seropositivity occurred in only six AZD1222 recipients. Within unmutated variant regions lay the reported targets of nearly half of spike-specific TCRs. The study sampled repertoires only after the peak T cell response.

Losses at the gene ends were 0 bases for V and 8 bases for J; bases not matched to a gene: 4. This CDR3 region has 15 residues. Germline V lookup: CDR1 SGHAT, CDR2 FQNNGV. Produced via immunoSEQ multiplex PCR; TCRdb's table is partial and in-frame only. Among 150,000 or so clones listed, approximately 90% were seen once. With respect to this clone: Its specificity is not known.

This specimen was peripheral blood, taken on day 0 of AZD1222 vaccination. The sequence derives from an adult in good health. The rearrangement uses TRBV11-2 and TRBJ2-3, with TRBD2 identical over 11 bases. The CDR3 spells CASSLDGLAGGTQYF. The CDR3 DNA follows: TGTGCCAGCAGCTTAGATGGTCTAGCGGGAGGTACGCAGTATTTT.